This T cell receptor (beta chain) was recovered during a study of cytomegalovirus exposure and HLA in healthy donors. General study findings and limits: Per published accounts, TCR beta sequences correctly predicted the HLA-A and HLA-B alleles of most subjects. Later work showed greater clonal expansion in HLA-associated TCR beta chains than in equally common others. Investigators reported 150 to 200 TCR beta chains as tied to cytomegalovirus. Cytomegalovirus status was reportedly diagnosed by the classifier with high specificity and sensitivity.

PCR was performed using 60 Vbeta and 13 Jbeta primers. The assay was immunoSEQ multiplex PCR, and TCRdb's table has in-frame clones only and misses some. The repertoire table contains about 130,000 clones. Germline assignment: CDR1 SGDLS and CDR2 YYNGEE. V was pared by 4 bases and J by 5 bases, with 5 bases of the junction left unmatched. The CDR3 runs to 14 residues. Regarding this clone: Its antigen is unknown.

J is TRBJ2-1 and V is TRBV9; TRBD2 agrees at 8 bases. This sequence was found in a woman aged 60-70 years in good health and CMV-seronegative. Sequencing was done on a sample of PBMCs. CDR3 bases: TGTGCCAGCAGCCCAGCGGGGGCGAACAATGAGCAGTTCTTC. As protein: CASSPAGANNEQFF.